This entry lists 16 T cell receptor beta chains sequenced from one sample in a study of blood T cell repertoires in COVID-19. Sequenced by immunoSEQ multiplex PCR; TCRdb stores in-frame clones only, minus some. The data contain roughly 200,000 clones, 65% to 85% of them singletons. Sequencing was carried out using peripheral blood. These receptors were collected from a man aged 35-49 years with acute or convalescent COVID-19.

The gene calls are TRBV14 and TRBJ2-7, with 10 bases aligning to TRBD2. This CDR3 contains 15 residues. V lost 2 bases, J lost 6 bases, and 7 bases stayed unmatched. The germline V gene encodes CDR1 SGHDN and CDR2 FVKESK. For the CDR3, the DNA is TGTGCCAGCAGCCAATTTCTAGCGGGAGCGGGCGAGCAGTACTTC. This translates into CASSQFLAGAGEQYF. Supplemented by reference TRBV14 and TRBJ2-7, the full variable domain reads EAGVTQFPSHSVIEKGQTVTLRCDPISGHDNLYWYRRVMGKEIKFLLHFVKESKQDESGMPNNRFLAERTGGTYSTLKVQPAELEDSGVYFCASSQFLAGAGEQYFGPGTRLTVT.

This chain links TRBV7-2 with TRBJ2-1, with TRBD1 identical over 10 bases. CDR1 is SGHTA and CDR2 is FQGNSA in the germline V gene. With V trimmed by 2 bases and J by 8 bases, 6 bases remained unmatched. The CDR3 is 15 residues long. The CDR3 DNA reads TGTGCCAGCAGCTTATGGGACAGGGGATTTGATGAGCAGTTCTTC. Encoded protein: CASSLWDRGFDEQFF.

The chain uses TRBV7-9 and TRBJ2-5, with TRBD1 identical over 8 bases. Germline CDR1 and CDR2: SEHNR and FQNEAQ (reference sequence). The CDR3 totals 14 residues. V shed 1 base and J 2 bases; nucleotides not matched to a gene: 0. DNA of the CDR3: TGTGCCAGCAGCTTAGACAGGGGGCAAGAGACCCAGTACTTC. As protein: CASSLDRGQETQYF.

The chain is built from TRBV10-3 and TRBJ2-7, with TRBD2 identical over 7 bases. This CDR3 region has 14 residues. The ends lost 4 bases at V and 0 bases at J; junction bases unmatched: 3. Germline lookup yields CDR1 ENHRY and CDR2 SYGVKD. The CDR3 DNA reads as TGTGCCATCAGTGCCCAGCGGGACTCCTACGAGCAGTACTTC. Its protein is CAISAQRDSYEQYF.

V is TRBV4-3 and J is TRBJ2-1; weak D call: TRBD2 (6 bases). Germline V gene lookup returns CDR1 LGHNA and CDR2 YSLEER. The CDR3 is made up of 16 amino acids. The V end lost 1 base, the J end lost 3 bases, and 13 bases lay between the germline ends. The DNA of the CDR3 is TGCGCCAGCAGCCAAGGCGGGATTTCCTACTACAATGAGCAGTTCTTC. It encodes CASSQGGISYYNEQFF.

The chain uses TRBV18 and TRBJ1-2; D is possibly TRBD1 (6 bases). The CDR3 has 15 residues. V was trimmed by 3 bases and J by 6 bases, leaving 17 bases between them. Germline V gives CDR1 KGHSH, CDR2 LQKENI. The CDR3 reads CASSPTTGASDGYTF. The CDR3 nucleotides are TGTGCCAGCTCACCGACGACAGGAGCCTCTGATGGCTACACCTTC.

This clone was recorded a few times. A much larger clone lies one base from this, so it may be a read error. This CDR3 is also generated by other DNA sequences in the sample. The chain recombines TRBV19 with TRBJ2-2; no firm D call. CDR1 is LNHDA and CDR2 is SQIVND in the germline V gene (reference sequence). This CDR3 is 13 amino acids long. V was shortened by 1 base and J by 4 bases, with 4 bases between the two germline ends. The CDR3 DNA sequence: TGTGCCAGTAGTATAGCCTCCACCGGGGAGCTGTTTTTT. Its protein is CASSIASTGELFF.

The V call is TRBV12-3 or TRBV12-4, the J call TRBJ2-1; D is unresolved. V was cut by 2 bases and J by 7 bases, with 9 bases left in between. The CDR3 length is 13 residues. The CDR3, as DNA: TGTGCCAGCAGTTTACCGGGTTTTAATGAGCAGTTCTTC. Its protein product is CASSLPGFNEQFF.

The chain joins TRBV3-1 (or the pseudogene TRBV3-2) to TRBJ2-3; D unclear. The CDR3 covers 15 residues. The V and J ends lost 4 bases and 1 base respectively, with 12 bases between them. The V gene's germline CDR1 is LGHDT and CDR2 YNNKEL (reference sequence). The CDR3 loop reads CASSLRQGRTDTQYF. The CDR3 DNA reads as TGTGCCAGCAGCCTCCGACAAGGCCGCACAGATACGCAGTATTTT.

This chain links TRBV12-3 or TRBV12-4 with TRBJ1-2; no reliable D call. This CDR3 is 13 amino acids long. Trimming took off 2 bases at V and 5 bases at J, with 9 bases between the two ends. The CDR3 DNA reads as TGTGCCAGCAGTTTAACAGCCAGGTATGGCTACACCTTC. Translation: CASSLTARYGYTF.

This clone occurred once. The chain carries TRBV3-1 (or the pseudogene TRBV3-2) and TRBJ1-2; D is uncertain. V lost 0 bases, J lost 7 bases, and 12 bases lay in between. Germline assignment: CDR1 LGHDT and CDR2 YNNKEL (reference sequence). The CDR3 covers 14 residues. The chain's CDR3 is CASSQEAGVSGYTF. In nucleotides, the CDR3 is TGTGCCAGCAGCCAAGAGGCGGGCGTGAGTGGCTACACCTTC.

V is TRBV14 and J is TRBJ1-4; a possible D gene is TRBD1 (6 bases). Trimming pared 4 bases from V and 6 bases from J, leaving 24 bases between. CDR1 and CDR2 from the germline V gene are SGHDN and FVKESK. This CDR3 has 18 residues. CDR3 protein: CASSRTTPTGNGHEKLFF. CDR3 bases: TGTGCCAGCAGCCGTACCACCCCAACAGGGAATGGACATGAAAAACTGTTTTTT.

The chain employs TRBV5-8 and TRBJ1-4; TRBD1 might be the D (5 bases). CDR3 size: 15 residues. From germline, CDR1 is SGHTS and CDR2 YDEGEE. Trimming pared 5 bases from V and 0 bases from J, leaving 11 bases between. CDR3 residues: CASREGPTTNEKLFF. CDR3 sequence (DNA): TGTGCCAGCAGGGAGGGACCCACAACTAATGAAAAACTGTTTTTT.

A remark on this clone: The identical CDR3 is also encoded by other nucleotide sequences in the sample. J is TRBJ1-1 and V is TRBV4-2; D is undetermined. Trimming left V 1 base short and J 0 bases short, with 6 bases between. Germline V gene lookup returns CDR1 LGHNA and CDR2 YNFKEQ. This CDR3 contains 14 residues. CDR3 DNA sequence: TGTGCCAGCAGCCAAGGCAGGCTGAACACTGAAGCTTTCTTT. This gives the protein CASSQGRLNTEAFF.

The chain is built from TRBV5-1 and TRBJ2-6, with D uncertain. Per germline, CDR1 SGHRS and CDR2 YFSETQ. The CDR3 runs to 15 residues. Trimming pared 0 bases from V and 0 bases from J, leaving 4 bases between. CDR3 amino acids: CASSLAVSGANVLTF. The CDR3 coding sequence is TGCGCCAGCAGCTTGGCTGTCTCTGGGGCCAACGTCCTGACTTTC.

The genes are TRBV3-1 (or the pseudogene TRBV3-2) and TRBJ2-2, with 15 positions matching TRBD2. CDR1 and CDR2 from the germline V gene are LGHDT and YNNKEL (reference sequence). This CDR3 spans 17 amino acids. V shed 4 bases, J shed 8 bases, and the junction held 8 bases outside the gene matches. CDR3 DNA: TGTGCCAGCAGCCGTACCGGGACTAGCGGGAGGAGGGGGGAGCTGTTTTTT. It codes for CASSRTGTSGRRGELFF.